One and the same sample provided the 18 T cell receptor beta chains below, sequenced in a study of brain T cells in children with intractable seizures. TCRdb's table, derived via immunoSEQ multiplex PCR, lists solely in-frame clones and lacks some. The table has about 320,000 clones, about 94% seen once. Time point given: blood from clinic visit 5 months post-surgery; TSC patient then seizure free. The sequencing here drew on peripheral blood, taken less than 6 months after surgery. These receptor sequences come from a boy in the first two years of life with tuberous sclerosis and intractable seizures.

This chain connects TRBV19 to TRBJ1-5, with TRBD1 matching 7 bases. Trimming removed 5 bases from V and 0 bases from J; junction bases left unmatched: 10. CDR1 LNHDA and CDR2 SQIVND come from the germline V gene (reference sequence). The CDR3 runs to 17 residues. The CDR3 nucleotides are TGTGCCAGTAGTCGTGACAGGGTGCTTTATAGCAATCAGCCCCAGCATTTT. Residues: CASSRDRVLYSNQPQHF.

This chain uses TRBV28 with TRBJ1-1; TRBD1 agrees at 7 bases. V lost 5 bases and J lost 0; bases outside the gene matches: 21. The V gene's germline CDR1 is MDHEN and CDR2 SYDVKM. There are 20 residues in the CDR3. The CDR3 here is CASSPRNRDSSWAMNTEAFF. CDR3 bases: TGTGCCAGCAGTCCCCGTAATCGGGACAGCTCTTGGGCTATGAACACTGAAGCTTTCTTT.

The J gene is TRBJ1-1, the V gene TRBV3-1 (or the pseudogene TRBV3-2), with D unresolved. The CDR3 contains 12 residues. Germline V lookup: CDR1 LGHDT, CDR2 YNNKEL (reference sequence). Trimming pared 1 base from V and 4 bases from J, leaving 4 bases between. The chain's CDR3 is CASSQVFTEAFF. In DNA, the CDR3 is TGTGCCAGCAGCCAAGTTTTCACTGAAGCTTTCTTT.

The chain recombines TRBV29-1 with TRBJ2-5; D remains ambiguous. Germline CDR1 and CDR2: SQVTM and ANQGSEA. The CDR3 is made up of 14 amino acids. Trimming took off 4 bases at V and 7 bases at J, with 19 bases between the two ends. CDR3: CSVVARDFLGTQYF. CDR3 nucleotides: TGCAGCGTTGTGGCCCGAGACTTTTTAGGGACCCAGTACTTC.

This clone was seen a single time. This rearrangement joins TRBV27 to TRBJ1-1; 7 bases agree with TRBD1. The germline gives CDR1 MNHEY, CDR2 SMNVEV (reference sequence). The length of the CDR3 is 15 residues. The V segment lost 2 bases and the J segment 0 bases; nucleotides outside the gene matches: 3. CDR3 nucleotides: TGTGCCAGCAGTTTACCGGACAGGATGAACACTGAAGCTTTCTTT. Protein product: CASSLPDRMNTEAFF.

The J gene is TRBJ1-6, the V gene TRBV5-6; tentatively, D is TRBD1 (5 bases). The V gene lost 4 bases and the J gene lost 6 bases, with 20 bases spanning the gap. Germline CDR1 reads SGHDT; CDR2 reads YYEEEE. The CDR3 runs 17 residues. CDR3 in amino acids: CASSRAGGFGGNSPLHF. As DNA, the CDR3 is TGTGCCAGCAGCCGGGCTGGAGGGTTCGGGGGTAATTCACCCCTCCACTTT.

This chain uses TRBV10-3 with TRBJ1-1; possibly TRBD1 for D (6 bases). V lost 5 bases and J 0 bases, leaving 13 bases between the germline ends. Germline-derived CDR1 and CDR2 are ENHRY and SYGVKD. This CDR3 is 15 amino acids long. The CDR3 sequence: CAISPQDSLNTEAFF. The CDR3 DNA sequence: TGTGCCATCAGTCCTCAGGACAGCTTGAACACTGAAGCTTTCTTT.

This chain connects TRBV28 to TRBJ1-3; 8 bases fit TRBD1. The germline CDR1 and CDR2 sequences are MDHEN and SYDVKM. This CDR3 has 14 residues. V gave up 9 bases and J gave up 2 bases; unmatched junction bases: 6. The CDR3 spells CASWDRITGNTIYF. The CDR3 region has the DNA TGTGCCAGTTGGGACAGGATAACTGGAAACACCATATATTTT.

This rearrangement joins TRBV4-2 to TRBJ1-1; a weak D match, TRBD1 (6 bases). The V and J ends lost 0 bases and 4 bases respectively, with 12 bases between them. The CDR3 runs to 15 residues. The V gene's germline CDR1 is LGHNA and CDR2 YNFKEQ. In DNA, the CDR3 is TGTGCCAGCAGCCAAGATCGGGGGGGGGCCACTGAAGCTTTCTTT. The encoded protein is CASSQDRGGATEAFF.

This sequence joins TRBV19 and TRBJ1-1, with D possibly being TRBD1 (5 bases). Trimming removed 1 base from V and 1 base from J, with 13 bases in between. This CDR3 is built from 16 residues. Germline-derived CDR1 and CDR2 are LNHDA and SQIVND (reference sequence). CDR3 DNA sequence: TGTGCCAGTAGTATAGTGGGGGGGTCTGGGAACACTGAAGCTTTCTTT. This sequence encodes CASSIVGGSGNTEAFF.

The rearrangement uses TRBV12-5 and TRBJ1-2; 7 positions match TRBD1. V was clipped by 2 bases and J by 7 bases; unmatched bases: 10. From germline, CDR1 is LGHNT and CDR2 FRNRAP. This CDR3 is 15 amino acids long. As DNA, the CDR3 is TGTGCTAGTGGTTTGACACGACAGGGAGTAGGTGGCTACACCTTC. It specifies CASGLTRQGVGGYTF.

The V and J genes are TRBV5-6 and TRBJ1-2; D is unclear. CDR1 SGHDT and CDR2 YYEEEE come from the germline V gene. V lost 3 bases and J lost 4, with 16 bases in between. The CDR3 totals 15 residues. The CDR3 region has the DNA TGTGCCAGCAGCTGTCTACCTGCCTCCAGCTATGGCTACACCTTC. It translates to CASSCLPASSYGYTF. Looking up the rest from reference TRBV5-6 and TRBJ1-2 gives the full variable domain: DAGVTQSPTHLIKTRGQQVTLRCSPKSGHDTVSWYQQALGQGPQFIFQYYEEEERQRGNFPDRFSGHQFPNYSSELNVNALLLGDSALYLCASSCLPASSYGYTFGSGTRLTVV.

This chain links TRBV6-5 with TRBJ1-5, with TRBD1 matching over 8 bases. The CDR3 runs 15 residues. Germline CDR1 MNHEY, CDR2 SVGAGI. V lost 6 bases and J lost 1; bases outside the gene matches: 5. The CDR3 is CASSPDRGSNQPQHF. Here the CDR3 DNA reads TGTGCCAGCAGCCCCGACAGGGGAAGCAATCAGCCCCAGCATTTT.

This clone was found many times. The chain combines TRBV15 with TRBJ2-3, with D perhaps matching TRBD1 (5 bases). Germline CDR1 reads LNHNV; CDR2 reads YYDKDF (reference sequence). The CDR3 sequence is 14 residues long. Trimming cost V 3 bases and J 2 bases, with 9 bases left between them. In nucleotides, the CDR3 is TGTGCCACCAGCAGCCCGGACACCACAGATACGCAGTATTTT. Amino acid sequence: CATSSPDTTDTQYF.

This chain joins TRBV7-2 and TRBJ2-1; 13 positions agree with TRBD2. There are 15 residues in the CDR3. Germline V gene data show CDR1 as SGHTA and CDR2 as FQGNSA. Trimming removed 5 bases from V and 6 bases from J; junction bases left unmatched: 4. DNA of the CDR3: TGTGCCAGCAGCCCTTGGACTAGCGGGGGCAATGAGCAGTTCTTC. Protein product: CASSPWTSGGNEQFF. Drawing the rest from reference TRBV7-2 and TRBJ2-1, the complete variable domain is GAGVSQSPSNKVTEKGKDVELRCDPISGHTALYWYRQSLGQGLEFLIYFQGNSAPDKSGLPSDRFSAERTGGSVSTLTIQRTQQEDSAVYLCASSPWTSGGNEQFFGPGTRLTVL.

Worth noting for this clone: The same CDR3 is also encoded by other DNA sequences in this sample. CDR3 in DNA: TGTGCCAGCAGCTTAGTAGGGGGAACTGAAGCTTTCTTT. Translation gives CASSLVGGTEAFF. The chain carries TRBV11-2 and TRBJ1-1; perhaps TRBD1 as D (6 bases). CDR3 length: 13 residues. Germline loops: CDR1 SGHAT, CDR2 FQNNGV. V lost 1 base, J lost 5 bases, and 8 bases lay in between.

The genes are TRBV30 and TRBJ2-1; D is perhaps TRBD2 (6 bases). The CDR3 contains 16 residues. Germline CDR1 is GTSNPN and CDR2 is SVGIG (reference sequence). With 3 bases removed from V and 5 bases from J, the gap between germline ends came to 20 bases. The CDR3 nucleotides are TGTGCCTGGAGACCCTTTGCGCTAGCGATGAACAATGAGCAGTTCTTC. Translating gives CAWRPFALAMNNEQFF.

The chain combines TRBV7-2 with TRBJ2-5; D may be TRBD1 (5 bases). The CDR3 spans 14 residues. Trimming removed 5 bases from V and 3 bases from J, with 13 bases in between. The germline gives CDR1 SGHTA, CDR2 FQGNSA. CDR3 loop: CASSRNQGKETQYF. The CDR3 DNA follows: TGTGCCAGCAGCCGTAATCAGGGTAAAGAGACCCAGTACTTC.